The 29 T cell receptor beta chains below come from one sample, sequenced in a study of blood T cell repertoires in COVID-19 (TCRdb year 2020). Libraries came from the immunoSEQ multiplex PCR assay. Sourced from immuneACCESS, this table was stored by TCRdb with only in-frame sequences that have V and J called. A share of the clones is absent; for the studies checked, an unresolved V gene accounts for under half, and the remainder has no known explanation. Counted in this sample were a few hundred thousand clones; roughly 88% of them appeared once. 2.5% to 3.5% of the sample rests with the top ten. Sequenced material: peripheral blood. These receptors all stem from a woman in her twenties or thirties with COVID-19, enrolled during active disease.

The chain recombines TRBV5-5 with TRBJ1-2; 7 positions agree with TRBD1. V shed 2 bases, J shed 6 bases, and the junction held 7 bases outside the gene matches. The CDR3 loop spans 14 amino acids. Germline V gene lookup returns CDR1 SGHKS and CDR2 YYEKEE (reference sequence). The CDR3 region has the DNA TGTGCCAGCAGCTTTCCGGGACAGAGGGATGGCTACACCTTC. Translating gives CASSFPGQRDGYTF. The full variable domain, its missing parts supplied by reference TRBV5-5 and TRBJ1-2, is DAGVTQSPTHLIKTRGQQVTLRCSPISGHKSVSWYQQVLGQGPQFIFQYYEKEERGRGNFPDRFSARQFPNYSSELNVNALLLGDSALYLCASSFPGQRDGYTFGSGTRLTVV.

This sequence joins TRBV30 and TRBJ2-1; 8 positions match TRBD2. The CDR3 contains 15 residues. V shed 1 base, J shed 5 bases, and the junction held 7 bases outside the gene matches. Germline values: CDR1 GTSNPN, CDR2 SVGIG (reference sequence). CDR3 in DNA: TGTGCCTGGAGTGATGGGCGGGAGGACCACAATGAGCAGTTCTTC. Protein sequence: CAWSDGREDHNEQFF.

The chain combines TRBV4-1 with TRBJ2-6; D ambiguous. Germline V lookup: CDR1 MGHRA, CDR2 YSYEKL. V was clipped by 2 bases and J by 0 bases, with 5 bases between them. CDR3 size: 15 residues. The CDR3: CASSQPGSGANVLTF. The CDR3 nucleotides are TGCGCCAGCAGCCAACCCGGCTCTGGGGCCAACGTCCTGACTTTC.

This clone was detected a few times. This sequence joins TRBV30 and TRBJ1-1; TRBD1 aligns across 11 bases. V trimming: 1 base; J trimming: 2 bases; junction bases outside the gene matches: 6. The CDR3 covers 16 residues. Germline assignment: CDR1 GTSNPN and CDR2 SVGIG (reference sequence). The CDR3: CAWSASGTGGNTEAFF. DNA for the CDR3: TGTGCCTGGAGTGCTTCCGGGACAGGGGGTAACACTGAAGCTTTCTTT. The whole variable domain, remainder taken from reference TRBV30 and TRBJ1-1, is SQTIHQWPATLVQPVGSPLSLECTVEGTSNPNLYWYRQAAGRGLQLLFYSVGIGQISSEVPQNLSASRPQDRQFILSSKKLLLSDSGFYLCAWSASGTGGNTEAFFGQGTRLTVV.

CDR3 protein: CASSLGQGSMDEQFF. CDR3 sequence (DNA): TGTGCCAGCAGCTTAGGGCAGGGTTCGATGGATGAGCAGTTCTTC. The V call is TRBV7-9, the J call TRBJ2-1; D perhaps matches TRBD1 (5 bases). V was pared by 1 base and J by 8 bases, with 15 bases between. Per germline, CDR1 SEHNR and CDR2 FQNEAQ (reference sequence). This CDR3 has 15 amino acids.

The chain carries TRBV19 and TRBJ2-1, with a tentative D call TRBD2 (5 bases). Trimming took 6 bases from V and 1 from J, leaving 10 bases between them. From germline, CDR1 is LNHDA and CDR2 SQIVND (reference sequence). This CDR3 comprises 14 residues. DNA for the CDR3: TGTGCCAGTAGCCGTGGACTTTCCTACAATGAGCAGTTCTTC. It is translated as CASSRGLSYNEQFF.

The chain carries TRBV5-1 and TRBJ2-1, with 13 bases identical to TRBD2. With V trimmed by 3 bases and J by 8 bases, 2 bases remained unmatched. Per germline, CDR1 SGHRS and CDR2 YFSETQ. The CDR3 runs 14 residues. The CDR3 sequence is CASSWTSGSDEQFF. In DNA, the CDR3 is TGCGCCAGCAGCTGGACTAGCGGGAGCGATGAGCAGTTCTTC.

This clone was seen more than once but under ten times. CDR3 coding DNA: TGTGCCAGCGGACAAGAGTCAGGAAACACCATATATTTT. Translated: CASGQESGNTIYF. J is TRBJ1-3 and V is TRBV6-5; possibly TRBD1 for D (5 bases). Trimming shortened V by 8 bases and J by 4 bases, and 12 bases separated the two germline ends. The germline CDR1 and CDR2 sequences are MNHEY and SVGAGI. The CDR3 covers 13 residues.

This sequence joins TRBV5-1 and TRBJ2-7, with TRBD1 identical over 7 bases. The V and J ends lost 0 bases and 6 bases, in that order; junction bases with no gene match: 9. Per germline, CDR1 SGHRS and CDR2 YFSETQ. The CDR3 consists of 15 residues. CDR3 DNA: TGCGCCAGCAGCTTGGGACAGGGCACCTGGGGCGAGCAGTACTTC. Residues: CASSLGQGTWGEQYF.

The chain employs TRBV10-1 and TRBJ1-5; 9 bases are shared with TRBD1. Per the germline V gene, CDR1 is WNHNN and CDR2 is SYGVQD (reference sequence). V shed 6 bases, J shed 8 bases, and the junction held 8 bases outside the gene matches. The CDR3 is made up of 14 amino acids. CDR3: CASRIDRGREPQHF. DNA of the CDR3: TGCGCCAGCAGGATAGACAGGGGGAGAGAGCCCCAGCATTTT.

This clone was recorded at least ten times. The chain links TRBV19 to TRBJ2-3; TRBD1 aligns across 7 bases. Trimming cost V 7 bases and J 3 bases; bases outside gene matches: 25. The V gene's germline CDR1 is LNHDA and CDR2 SQIVND (reference sequence). The CDR3 has 20 residues. The CDR3, as DNA: TGTGCCAGTAACACCATCCTATCTGAACAGGGGATTCTGGCGACAGATACGCAGTATTTT. Amino acid sequence: CASNTILSEQGILATDTQYF.

The chain couples TRBV28 to TRBJ1-1; 8 bases map to TRBD1. This CDR3 spans 15 amino acids. Unmatched junction bases numbered 7, after V lost 3 bases and J lost 4 bases. CDR1 is MDHEN and CDR2 is SYDVKM in the germline V gene. The CDR3 DNA is TGTGCCAGCAGTTTGGACAGGGCAAGAGGCACTGAAGCTTTCTTT. Translating it yields CASSLDRARGTEAFF. Together with reference TRBV28 and TRBJ1-1, the CDR3 gives the full variable domain: DVKVTQSSRYLVKRTGEKVFLECVQDMDHENMFWYRQDPGLGLRLIYFSYDVKMKEKGDIPEGYSVSREKKERFSLILESASTNQTSMYLCASSLDRARGTEAFFGQGTRLTVV.

The V gene is TRBV19, the J gene TRBJ2-7, with D possibly TRBD2 on 5 matching bases. Germline V gives CDR1 LNHDA, CDR2 SQIVND (reference sequence). CDR3 length: 13 residues. The V gene lost 6 bases and the J gene lost 5 bases, with 14 bases spanning the gap. CDR3 sequence reads: CASRAAPGDEQYF. The CDR3 region has the DNA TGTGCCAGTAGAGCGGCCCCAGGCGACGAGCAGTACTTC.

The rearrangement links TRBV7-9 to TRBJ2-3; TRBD2 is a possible D gene (6 bases). V lost 5 bases and J 1 base, leaving 19 bases between the germline ends. The CDR3 loop spans 17 amino acids. CDR1 is SEHNR and CDR2 is FQNEAQ in the germline V gene (reference sequence). CDR3 sequence: CASSARLGGMGTDTQYF. CDR3 nucleotide sequence: TGTGCCAGCAGCGCCAGACTAGGTGGAATGGGCACAGATACGCAGTATTTT.

The V and J genes are TRBV7-9 and TRBJ2-1; TRBD1 aligns across 8 bases. Trimming cost V 5 bases and J 4 bases; bases outside gene matches: 7. This CDR3 is 15 amino acids long. The V gene's germline CDR1 is SEHNR and CDR2 FQNEAQ (reference sequence). DNA of the CDR3: TGTGCCAGCAGCCCAGGACAGGGAGAGTACAATGAGCAGTTCTTC. Translating it yields CASSPGQGEYNEQFF.

The genes are TRBV4-2 and TRBJ1-4; 10 nucleotides align to TRBD1. The germline V gene has CDR1 LGHNA and CDR2 YNFKEQ. This CDR3 has 17 amino acids. Unmatched junction bases numbered 9, after V lost 1 base and J lost 7 bases. CDR3 sequence reads: CASSQAVGQGLSEKLFF. The CDR3 DNA follows: TGTGCCAGCAGCCAAGCGGTGGGACAGGGGTTGAGTGAAAAACTGTTTTTT.

This chain links TRBV6-4 with TRBJ2-2; D gene ambiguous. Germline assignment: CDR1 MRHNA and CDR2 SNTAGT. V was pared by 4 bases and J by 3 bases, with 9 bases between. The CDR3 runs to 14 residues. CDR3 residues: CASSGDTDTGELFF. DNA of the CDR3: TGTGCCAGCAGTGGTGACACAGACACCGGGGAGCTGTTTTTT.

V usage is TRBV7-2 and J usage is TRBJ1-1; TRBD1 matches 7 bases. The CDR3 runs 14 residues. Germline CDR1 reads SGHTA; CDR2 reads FQGNSA. Trimming cost V 5 bases and J 3 bases; bases outside gene matches: 6. The CDR3 loop reads CASSTRQGDTEAFF. CDR3 DNA: TGTGCCAGCAGCACCAGACAGGGCGACACTGAAGCTTTCTTT.

This clone showed up many times. The rearrangement joins TRBV15 to TRBJ1-5, with D hard to call. The germline V gene encodes CDR1 LNHNV and CDR2 YYDKDF (reference sequence). The V end lost 3 bases, the J end lost 0 bases, and 12 bases lay between the germline ends. The length of the CDR3 is 16 residues. The CDR3 nucleotides read TGTGCCACCAGCAGTCGGGAGATCTATAGCAATCAGCCCCAGCATTTT. Translation: CATSSREIYSNQPQHF.

The V and J genes are TRBV2 and TRBJ1-1; 8 bases agree with TRBD1. Germline V gene lookup returns CDR1 SNHLY and CDR2 FYNNEI. CDR3 length equals 16 residues. With 8 bases clipped from V and 0 bases from J, the junction kept 11 bases outside the gene matches. CDR3 in amino acids: CASHGQGVSLNTEAFF. CDR3 in DNA: TGTGCCAGCCACGGACAGGGAGTTTCCCTGAACACTGAAGCTTTCTTT.

V gene TRBV30 combines with J gene TRBJ1-1; tentatively, D is TRBD1 (5 bases). With 2 bases removed from V and 2 bases from J, the gap between germline ends came to 9 bases. Germline V gene lookup returns CDR1 GTSNPN and CDR2 SVGIG (reference sequence). CDR3 length: 13 amino acids. For the CDR3, the DNA is TGTGCCTGGAGTAAGGGGCTCAACACTGAAGCTTTCTTT. It specifies CAWSKGLNTEAFF.

This chain connects TRBV27 to TRBJ2-5, with TRBD2 identical over 10 bases. V lost 7 bases, J lost 4 bases, and 9 bases stayed unmatched. Germline CDR1 is MNHEY and CDR2 is SMNVEV (reference sequence). This CDR3 has 15 amino acids. In DNA, the CDR3 is TGTGCCAGCACCAGGACTAGCGGAGGGGGAGAGACCCAGTACTTC. It codes for CASTRTSGGGETQYF.

The chain uses TRBV10-3 and TRBJ1-5; 7 bases map to TRBD1. The V segment lost 3 bases and the J segment 1 base; nucleotides outside the gene matches: 0. CDR1 is ENHRY, CDR2 SYGVKD, per germline. CDR3 length: 14 amino acids. The DNA for the CDR3 is TGTGCCATCAGTGAACAGGGGAGCAATCAGCCCCAGCATTTT. Encoded protein: CAISEQGSNQPQHF.

This clone came up once. The chain carries TRBV7-8 and TRBJ2-7; 7 nucleotides align to TRBD2. Germline CDR1 reads SGHVS; CDR2 reads FQNEAQ. The ends lost 4 bases at V and 0 bases at J; junction bases unmatched: 12. The CDR3 contains 17 residues. The DNA of the CDR3 is TGTGCCAGCAGCTCCAGCGGGGTCGGGGGACCCTCCTACGAGCAGTACTTC. Translated, it gives CASSSSGVGGPSYEQYF.

As concerns this clone: The identical CDR3 is also encoded by other nucleotide sequences in the sample. This sequence joins TRBV12-3 or TRBV12-4 and TRBJ1-1, with 9 bases fitting TRBD1. V was clipped by 5 bases and J by 5 bases; unmatched bases: 3. The CDR3 spans 13 residues. CDR3 amino acids: CASSMTGGTEAFF. CDR3 nucleotide sequence: TGTGCCAGCAGTATGACAGGGGGAACTGAAGCTTTCTTT.

This chain connects TRBV18 to TRBJ1-5; 9 bases match TRBD1. V lost 6 bases, J lost 1 base, and 4 bases stayed unmatched. Germline CDR1 is KGHSH and CDR2 is LQKENI. There are 15 residues in the CDR3. CDR3 sequence (DNA): TGTGCCAGCTCCCGCGACAGGGGGAGCAATCAGCCCCAGCATTTT. Amino acids: CASSRDRGSNQPQHF.

The sample holds many counts of this clone. The CDR3 here is CATSTLAGGEDTQYF. CDR3 nucleotide sequence: TGTGCCACCAGCACCCTAGCGGGAGGGGAGGATACGCAGTATTTT. The rearrangement joins TRBV24-1 to TRBJ2-3; 12 bases are a match to TRBD2. Unmatched junction bases numbered 7, after V lost 7 bases and J lost 6 bases. The CDR3 runs to 15 residues. The V gene's germline CDR1 is KGHDR and CDR2 SFDVKD.

J is TRBJ2-2 and V is TRBV7-3; tentatively, D is TRBD1 (5 bases). The CDR3 totals 13 residues. From germline, CDR1 is SGHTA and CDR2 FQGTGA. With 5 bases removed from V and 5 bases from J, the gap between germline ends came to 9 bases. Here the CDR3 reads CASSPRQTGELFF. CDR3 DNA sequence: TGTGCCAGCAGCCCCAGACAGACCGGGGAGCTGTTTTTT. Supplemented by reference TRBV7-3 and TRBJ2-2, the full variable domain reads GAGVSQTPSNKVTEKGKYVELRCDPISGHTALYWYRQSLGQGPEFLIYFQGTGAADDSGLPNDRFFAVRPEGSVSTLKIQRTERGDSAVYLCASSPRQTGELFFGEGSRLTVL.

This chain links TRBV7-2 with TRBJ2-2; D call uncertain. This CDR3 contains 14 residues. CDR1 and CDR2 (germline): SGHTA, FQGNSA. V gave up 7 bases and J gave up 2 bases, with 11 bases separating them. The CDR3, as DNA: TGTGCCAGCACCATATCACTTAACACCGGGGAGCTGTTTTTT. Protein product: CASTISLNTGELFF. Filled out from reference TRBV7-2 and TRBJ2-2, the complete variable domain reads GAGVSQSPSNKVTEKGKDVELRCDPISGHTALYWYRQSLGQGLEFLIYFQGNSAPDKSGLPSDRFSAERTGGSVSTLTIQRTQQEDSAVYLCASTISLNTGELFFGEGSRLTVL.